This T cell receptor beta chain was recovered during a study of T cell changes during pregnancy in multiple sclerosis (dated by TCRdb to the late 2010s). Regarding the study in general: In women with multiple sclerosis, the researchers looked at how the T cell repertoire shifted as pregnancy progressed.

Points on this clone: The specificity of this receptor is unknown. No base quality values were provided; no much bigger clone lies one nucleotide off.

Here V drops 7 bases and J drops 5 bases, and the junction holds 7 bases not matched to any gene. The CDR3 holds 15 amino acids from the cysteine to the phenylalanine. The DNA shown is the 45-base CDR3, in frame from base 1. CDR1 is given as MNHEY and CDR2 as SMNVEV, both from the germline V gene (reference sequence). The protocol used for the library was the immunoSEQ multiplex PCR assay. This immuneACCESS table, as held by TCRdb, lists in-frame sequences with V and J called but not all clones. Of the missing ones, under half trace to an unresolved V gene in checked studies; the others have no known cause. Recorded for this sample are roughly 20,000 clones; approximately 90% of them occurred a single time. Approximately 1.4% of the sample is in the top ten clones.

This material consisted of CD4+ T cells from peripheral blood mononuclear cells, taken in the first trimester of pregnancy. The sequence derives from a female donor in good health, enrolled as a control in a pregnancy study. The rearranged chain carries TRBV27 and TRBJ2-5; the central 13 bases match TRBD2. The DNA sequence is given as TGTGCCAGCAAGCCGGGACTAGCGGGAACCGAGACCCAGTACTTC. It is translated as CASKPGLAGTETQYF.